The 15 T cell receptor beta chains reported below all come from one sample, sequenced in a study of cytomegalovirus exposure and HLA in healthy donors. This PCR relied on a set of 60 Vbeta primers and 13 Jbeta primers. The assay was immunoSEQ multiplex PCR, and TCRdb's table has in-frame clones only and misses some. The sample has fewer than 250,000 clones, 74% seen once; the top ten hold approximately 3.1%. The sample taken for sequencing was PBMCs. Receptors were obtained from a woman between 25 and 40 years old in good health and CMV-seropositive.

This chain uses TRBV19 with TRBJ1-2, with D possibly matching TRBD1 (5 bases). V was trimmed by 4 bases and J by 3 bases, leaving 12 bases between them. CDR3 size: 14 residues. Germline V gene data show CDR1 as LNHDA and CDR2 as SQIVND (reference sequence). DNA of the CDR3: TGTGCCAGTAGTACCGGAGTAGGGGACTATGGCTACACCTTC. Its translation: CASSTGVGDYGYTF.

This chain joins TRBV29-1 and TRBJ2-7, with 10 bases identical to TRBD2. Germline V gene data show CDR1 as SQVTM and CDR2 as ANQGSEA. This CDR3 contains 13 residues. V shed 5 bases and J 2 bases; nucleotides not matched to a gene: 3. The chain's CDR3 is CSVLAGATYEQYF. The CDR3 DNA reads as TGCAGCGTTCTAGCGGGAGCTACCTACGAGCAGTACTTC.

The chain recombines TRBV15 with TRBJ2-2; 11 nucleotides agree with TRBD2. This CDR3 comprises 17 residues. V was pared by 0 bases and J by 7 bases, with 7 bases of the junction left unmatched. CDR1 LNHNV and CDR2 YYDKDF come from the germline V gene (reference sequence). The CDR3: CATSRDRTSGRIGELFF. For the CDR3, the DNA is TGTGCCACCAGCAGAGATCGAACTAGCGGGAGAATCGGGGAGCTGTTTTTT. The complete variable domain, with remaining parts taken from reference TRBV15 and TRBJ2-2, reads DAMVIQNPRYQVTQFGKPVTLSCSQTLNHNVMYWYQQKSSQAPKLLFHYYDKDFNNEADTPDNFQSRRPNTSFCFLDIRSPGLGDTAMYLCATSRDRTSGRIGELFFGEGSRLTVL.

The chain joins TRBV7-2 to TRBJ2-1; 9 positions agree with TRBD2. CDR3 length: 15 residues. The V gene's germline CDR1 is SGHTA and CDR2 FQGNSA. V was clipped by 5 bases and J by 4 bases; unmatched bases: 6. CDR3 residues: CASSKGTSFYNEQFF. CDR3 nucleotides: TGTGCCAGCAGCAAAGGGACTAGCTTTTACAATGAGCAGTTCTTC.

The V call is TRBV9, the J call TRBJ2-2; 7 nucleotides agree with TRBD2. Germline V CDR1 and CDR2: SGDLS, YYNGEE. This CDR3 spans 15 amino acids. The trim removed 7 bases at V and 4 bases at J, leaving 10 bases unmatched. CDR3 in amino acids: CASYGGRDGTGELFF. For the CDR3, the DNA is TGTGCCAGCTACGGAGGGAGGGATGGCACCGGGGAGCTGTTTTTT.

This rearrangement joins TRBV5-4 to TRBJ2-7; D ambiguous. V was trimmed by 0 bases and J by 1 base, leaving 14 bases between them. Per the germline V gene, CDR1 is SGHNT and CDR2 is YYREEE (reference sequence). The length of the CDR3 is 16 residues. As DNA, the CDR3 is TGTGCCAGCAGCTTGGGCCGCCAGGTACCTTCCTACGAGCAGTACTTC. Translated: CASSLGRQVPSYEQYF.

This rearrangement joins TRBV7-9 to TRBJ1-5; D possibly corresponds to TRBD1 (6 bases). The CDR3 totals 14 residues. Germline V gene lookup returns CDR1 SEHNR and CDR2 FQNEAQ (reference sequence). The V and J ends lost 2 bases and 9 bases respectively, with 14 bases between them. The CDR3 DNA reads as TGTGCCAGCAGCTTATCAGGGGTCCTGGGGCCCCAGCATTTT. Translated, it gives CASSLSGVLGPQHF.

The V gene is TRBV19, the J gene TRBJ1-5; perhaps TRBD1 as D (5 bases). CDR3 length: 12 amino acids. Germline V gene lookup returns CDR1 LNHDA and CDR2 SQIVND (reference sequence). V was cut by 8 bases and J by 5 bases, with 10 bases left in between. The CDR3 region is CASDRPHQPQHF. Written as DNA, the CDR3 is TGTGCCAGTGACAGACCTCATCAGCCCCAGCATTTT.

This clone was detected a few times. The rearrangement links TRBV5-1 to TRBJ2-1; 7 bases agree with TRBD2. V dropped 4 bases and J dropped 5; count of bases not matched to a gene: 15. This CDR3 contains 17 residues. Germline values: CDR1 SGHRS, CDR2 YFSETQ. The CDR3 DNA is TGCGCCAGCAGCCCCCTCGGGGGGAGGGCCAGGAACAATGAGCAGTTCTTC. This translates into CASSPLGGRARNNEQFF.

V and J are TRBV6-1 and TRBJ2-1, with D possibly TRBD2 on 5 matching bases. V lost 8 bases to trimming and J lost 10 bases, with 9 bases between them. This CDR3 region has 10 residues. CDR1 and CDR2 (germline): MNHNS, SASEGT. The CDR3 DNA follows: TGTGCCAGCGGAGAGGGCGAGCAGTTCTTC. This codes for CASGEGEQFF.

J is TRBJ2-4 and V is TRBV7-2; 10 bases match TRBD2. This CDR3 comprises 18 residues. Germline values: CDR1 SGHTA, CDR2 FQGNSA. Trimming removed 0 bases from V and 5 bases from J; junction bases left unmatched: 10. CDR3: CASSLAGASGREENIQYF. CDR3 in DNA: TGTGCCAGCAGCTTAGCAGGGGCTAGCGGGAGAGAGGAAAACATTCAGTACTTC.

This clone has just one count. The CDR3 DNA follows: TGTGCCAGCAGCCTGGACAGGGGGCGGCGGGCAGATACGCAGTATTTT. Its translation: CASSLDRGRRADTQYF. This chain joins TRBV5-4 and TRBJ2-3, with 11 bases matching TRBD1. V shed 4 bases, J shed 4 bases, and the junction held 8 bases outside the gene matches. Germline V gene sequence: CDR1 SGHNT, CDR2 YYREEE (reference sequence). CDR3 length: 16 residues.

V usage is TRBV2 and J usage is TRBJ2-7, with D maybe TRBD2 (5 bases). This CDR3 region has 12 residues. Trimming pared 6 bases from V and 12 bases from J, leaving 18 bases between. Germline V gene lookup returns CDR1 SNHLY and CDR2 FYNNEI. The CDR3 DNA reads TGTGCCAGCAGCGCCACCGCCCGAGGAGGGTACTTC. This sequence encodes CASSATARGGYF.

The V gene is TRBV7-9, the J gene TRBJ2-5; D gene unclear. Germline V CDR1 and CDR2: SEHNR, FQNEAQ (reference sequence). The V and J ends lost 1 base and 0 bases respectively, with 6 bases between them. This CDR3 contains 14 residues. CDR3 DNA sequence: TGTGCCAGCAGCTTAGGAGAGTACCAAGAGACCCAGTACTTC. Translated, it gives CASSLGEYQETQYF.

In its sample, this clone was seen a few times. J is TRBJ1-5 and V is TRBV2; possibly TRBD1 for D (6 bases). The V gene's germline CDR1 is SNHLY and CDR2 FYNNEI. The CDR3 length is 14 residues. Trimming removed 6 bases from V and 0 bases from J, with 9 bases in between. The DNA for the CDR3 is TGTGCCAGCAGAGGACAGTCTAGCAATCAGCCCCAGCATTTT. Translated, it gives CASRGQSSNQPQHF.